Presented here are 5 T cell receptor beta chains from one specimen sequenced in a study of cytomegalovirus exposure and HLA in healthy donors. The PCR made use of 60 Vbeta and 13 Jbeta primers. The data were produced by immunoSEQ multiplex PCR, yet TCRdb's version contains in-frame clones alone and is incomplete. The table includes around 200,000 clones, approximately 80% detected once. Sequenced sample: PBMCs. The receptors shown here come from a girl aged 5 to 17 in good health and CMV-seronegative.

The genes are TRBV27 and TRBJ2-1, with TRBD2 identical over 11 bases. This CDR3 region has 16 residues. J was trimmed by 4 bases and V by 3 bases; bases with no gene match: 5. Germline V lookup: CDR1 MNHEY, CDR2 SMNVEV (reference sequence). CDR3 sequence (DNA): TGTGCCAGCAGTTTGGTAGGGACTAGCGGTTACAATGAGCAGTTCTTC. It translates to CASSLVGTSGYNEQFF.

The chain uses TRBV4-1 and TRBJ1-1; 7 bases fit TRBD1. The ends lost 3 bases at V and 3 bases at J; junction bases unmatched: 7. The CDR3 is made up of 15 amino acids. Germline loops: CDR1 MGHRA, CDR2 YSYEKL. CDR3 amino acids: CASSHVTGRYTEAFF. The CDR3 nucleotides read TGCGCCAGCAGCCACGTGACAGGGCGGTACACTGAAGCTTTCTTT.

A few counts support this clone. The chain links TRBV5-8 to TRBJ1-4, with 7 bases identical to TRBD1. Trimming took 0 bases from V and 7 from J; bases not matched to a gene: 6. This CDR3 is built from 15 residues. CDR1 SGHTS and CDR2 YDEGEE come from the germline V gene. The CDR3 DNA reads TGTGCCAGCAGCTTGGGACAGGGATTAGGTGAAAAACTGTTTTTT. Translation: CASSLGQGLGEKLFF.

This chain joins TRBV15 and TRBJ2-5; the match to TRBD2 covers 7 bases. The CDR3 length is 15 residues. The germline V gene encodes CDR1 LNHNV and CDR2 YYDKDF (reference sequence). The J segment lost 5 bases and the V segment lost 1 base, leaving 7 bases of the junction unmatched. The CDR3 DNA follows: TGTGCCACCAGCAGAGTCGGGCGGGAGAGGGAGACCCAGTACTTC. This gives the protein CATSRVGRERETQYF. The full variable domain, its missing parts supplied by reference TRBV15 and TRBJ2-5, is DAMVIQNPRYQVTQFGKPVTLSCSQTLNHNVMYWYQQKSSQAPKLLFHYYDKDFNNEADTPDNFQSRRPNTSFCFLDIRSPGLGDTAMYLCATSRVGRERETQYFGPGTRLLVL.

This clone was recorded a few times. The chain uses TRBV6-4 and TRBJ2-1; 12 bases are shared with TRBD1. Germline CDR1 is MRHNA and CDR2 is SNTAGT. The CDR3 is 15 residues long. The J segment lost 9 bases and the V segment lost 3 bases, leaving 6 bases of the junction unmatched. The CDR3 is CASSEMGQGAREQFF. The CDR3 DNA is TGTGCCAGCAGTGAGATGGGACAGGGGGCACGTGAGCAGTTCTTC.